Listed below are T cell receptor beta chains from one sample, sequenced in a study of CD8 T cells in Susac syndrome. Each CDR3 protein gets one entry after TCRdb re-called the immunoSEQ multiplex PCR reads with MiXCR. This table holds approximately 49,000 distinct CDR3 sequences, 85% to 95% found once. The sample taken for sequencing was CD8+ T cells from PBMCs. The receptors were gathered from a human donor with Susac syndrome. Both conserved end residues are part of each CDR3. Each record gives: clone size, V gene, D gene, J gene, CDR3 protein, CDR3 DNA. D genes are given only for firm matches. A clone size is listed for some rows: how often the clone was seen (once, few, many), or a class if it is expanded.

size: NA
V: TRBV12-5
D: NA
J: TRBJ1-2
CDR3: CASGPPAHSNYGYTF
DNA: TGTGCTAGTGGTCCCCCGGCACACTCGAACTATGGCTACACCTTC

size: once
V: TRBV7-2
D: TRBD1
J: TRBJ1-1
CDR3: CASSLVDRGNTEAFF
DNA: TGTGCCAGCAGCTTAGTGGACAGGGGAAACACTGAAGCTTTCTTT

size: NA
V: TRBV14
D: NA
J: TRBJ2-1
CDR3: CASSLRPPRGEQFF
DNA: TGTGCCAGCAGCCTTCGACCTCCTAGGGGTGAGCAGTTCTTC

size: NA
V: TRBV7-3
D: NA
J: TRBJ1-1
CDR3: CASSTATVNTEAFF
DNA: TGTGCCAGCAGCACGGCGACAGTGAACACTGAAGCTTTCTTT

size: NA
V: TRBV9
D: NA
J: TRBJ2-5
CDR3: CASSVGGYQETQYF
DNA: TGTGCCAGCAGCGTCGGGGGCTACCAAGAGACCCAGTACTTC

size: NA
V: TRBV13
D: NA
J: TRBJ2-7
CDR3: CASSLAKSSYEQYF
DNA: TGTGCCAGCAGCTTAGCCAAGAGCTCCTACGAGCAGTACTTC

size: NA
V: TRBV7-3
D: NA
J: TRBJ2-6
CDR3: CASSLVRRRAGANVLTF
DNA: TGTGCCAGCAGCTTAGTCCGCAGGAGGGCTGGGGCCAACGTCCTGACTTTC

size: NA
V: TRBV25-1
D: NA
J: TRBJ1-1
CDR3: CASSDMGFRTTEAFF
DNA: TGTGCCAGCAGTGATATGGGTTTCCGGACCACTGAAGCTTTCTTT

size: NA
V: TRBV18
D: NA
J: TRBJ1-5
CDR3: CASSPGNQPQHF
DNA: TGTGCCAGCTCACCAGGCAATCAGCCCCAGCATTTT

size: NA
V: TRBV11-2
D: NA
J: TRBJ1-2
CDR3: CASSLRPDDYGYTF
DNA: TGTGCCAGCAGCTTAAGGCCAGACGACTATGGCTACACCTTC

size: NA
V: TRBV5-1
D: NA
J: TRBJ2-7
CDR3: CASSSKGGSYEQYF
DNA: TGCGCCAGCAGCTCGAAAGGGGGTTCCTACGAGCAGTACTTC

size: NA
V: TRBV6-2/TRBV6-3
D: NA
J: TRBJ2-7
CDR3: CASSPRLGTYEPEQYF
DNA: TGTGCCAGCAGTCCCAGACTAGGGACCTACGAGCCTGAGCAGTACTTC

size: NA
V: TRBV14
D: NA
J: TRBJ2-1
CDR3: CASSQDPYYNEQFF
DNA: TGTGCCAGCAGCCAAGACCCTTATTACAATGAGCAGTTCTTC

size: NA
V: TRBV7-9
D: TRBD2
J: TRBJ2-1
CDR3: CASSLATGLAGNNEQFF
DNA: TGTGCCAGCAGCTTAGCGACGGGACTAGCGGGGAACAATGAGCAGTTCTTC

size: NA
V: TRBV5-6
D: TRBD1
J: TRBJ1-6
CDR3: CASSPGQGANSPLHF
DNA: TGTGCCAGCAGCCCCGGACAGGGGGCCAATTCACCCCTCCACTTT

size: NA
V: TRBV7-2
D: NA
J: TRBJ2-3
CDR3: CASSFFWDNTDTQYF
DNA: TGTGCCAGCAGCTTTTTTTGGGACAACACAGATACGCAGTATTTT

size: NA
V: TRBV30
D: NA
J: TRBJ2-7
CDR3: CAWSHAGDKYF
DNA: TGTGCCTGGTCGCACGCCGGGGATAAGTACTTC

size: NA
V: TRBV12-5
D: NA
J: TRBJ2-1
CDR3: CASGLVLALIYEQFF
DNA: TGTGCTAGTGGTTTGGTACTGGCCTTGATCTATGAGCAGTTCTTC